This TCR beta chain was observed in a study of T cell responses to AZD1222 COVID-19 vaccine. Worth noting for this clone: The antigen is not known.

In germline, CDR1 is SGDLS, CDR2 YYNGEE. This CDR3 contains 16 residues. V lost 4 bases and J lost 5, with 18 bases in between. Overall study findings and caveats: No day 14 peak samples; only post-peak repertoires were characterized. Females outnumbered males among donors, who were mostly white British; clonal diversity was possibly underestimated. The study identified only five to seven AZD1222 recipients as seropositive at baseline. Spike-specific TCRs gained breadth and depth after people received two AZD1222 doses.

The protocol was immunoSEQ multiplex PCR, while the TCRdb copy is restricted to in-frame clones and leaves out a portion. The sample lists under 150,000 clones; 90% were seen once. The sequence was collected from an adult who received the AZD1222 COVID-19 vaccine. V and J are TRBV9 and TRBJ1-4, with D possibly TRBD1 on 6 matching bases. Sequenced material: peripheral blood, taken 28 days after the second AZD1222 dose. This chain's CDR3 is CASSLGRGLGNEKLFF. CDR3 DNA: TGTGCCAGCAGCCTCGGGAGGGGGTTGGGCAATGAAAAACTGTTTTTT.